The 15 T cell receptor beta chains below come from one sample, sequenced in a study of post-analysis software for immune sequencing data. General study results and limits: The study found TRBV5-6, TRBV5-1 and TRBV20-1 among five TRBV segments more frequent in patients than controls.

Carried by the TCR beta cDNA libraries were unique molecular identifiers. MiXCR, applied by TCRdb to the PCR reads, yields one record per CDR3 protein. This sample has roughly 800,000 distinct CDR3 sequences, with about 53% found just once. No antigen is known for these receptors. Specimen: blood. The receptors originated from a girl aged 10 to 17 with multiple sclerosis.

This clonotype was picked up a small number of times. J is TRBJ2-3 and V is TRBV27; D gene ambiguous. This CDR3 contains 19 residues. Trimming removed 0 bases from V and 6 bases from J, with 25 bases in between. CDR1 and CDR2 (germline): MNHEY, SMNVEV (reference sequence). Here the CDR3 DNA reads TGTGCCAGCAGTTTATCTGGTCTGGGTCGGCAGTCAACTTTCGATACGCAGTATTTT. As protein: CASSLSGLGRQSTFDTQYF.

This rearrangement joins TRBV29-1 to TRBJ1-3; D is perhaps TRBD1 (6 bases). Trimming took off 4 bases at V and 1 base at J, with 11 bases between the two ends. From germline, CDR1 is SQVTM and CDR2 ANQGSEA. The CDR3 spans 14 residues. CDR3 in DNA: TGCAGCGTTGTGGGAGACAGGTCTGGAAACACCATATATTTT. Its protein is CSVVGDRSGNTIYF.

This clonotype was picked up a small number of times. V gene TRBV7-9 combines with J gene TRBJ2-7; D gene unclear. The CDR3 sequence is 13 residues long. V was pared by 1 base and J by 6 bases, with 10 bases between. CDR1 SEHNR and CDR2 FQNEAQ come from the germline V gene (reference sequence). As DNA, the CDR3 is TGTGCCAGCAGCTTAGTTCTGGGAAGCGAGCAGTACTTC. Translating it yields CASSLVLGSEQYF.

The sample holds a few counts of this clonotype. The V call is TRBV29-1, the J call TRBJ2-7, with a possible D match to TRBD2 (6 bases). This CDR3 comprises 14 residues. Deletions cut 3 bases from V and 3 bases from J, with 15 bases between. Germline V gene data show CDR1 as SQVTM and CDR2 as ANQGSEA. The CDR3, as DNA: TGCAGCGTTGAGTTGTTAGCGGATGGCTACGAGCAGTACTTC. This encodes CSVELLADGYEQYF.

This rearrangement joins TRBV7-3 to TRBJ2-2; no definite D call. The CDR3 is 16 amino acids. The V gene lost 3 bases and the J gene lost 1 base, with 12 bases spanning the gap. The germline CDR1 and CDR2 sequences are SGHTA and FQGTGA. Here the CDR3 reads CASSLSGRENTGELFF. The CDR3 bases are TGTGCCAGCAGCTTGTCGGGCAGAGAGAACACCGGGGAGCTGTTTTTT.

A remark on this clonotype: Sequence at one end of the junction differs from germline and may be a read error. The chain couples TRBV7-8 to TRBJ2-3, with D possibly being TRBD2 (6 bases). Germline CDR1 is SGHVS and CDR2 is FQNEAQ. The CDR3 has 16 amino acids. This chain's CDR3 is CASSLASGRTGDTQYF. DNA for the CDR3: TGTGCCAGTAGCTTAGCCAGCGGGCGTACGGGAGATACGCAGTATTTT.

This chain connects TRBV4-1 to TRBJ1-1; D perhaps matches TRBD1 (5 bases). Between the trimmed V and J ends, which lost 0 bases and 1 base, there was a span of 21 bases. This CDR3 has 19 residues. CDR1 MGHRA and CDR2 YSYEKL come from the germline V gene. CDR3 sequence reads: CASSQDRWVWGEGNTEAFF. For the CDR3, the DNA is TGCGCCAGCAGCCAAGACCGGTGGGTGTGGGGGGAGGGGAACACTGAAGCTTTCTTT.

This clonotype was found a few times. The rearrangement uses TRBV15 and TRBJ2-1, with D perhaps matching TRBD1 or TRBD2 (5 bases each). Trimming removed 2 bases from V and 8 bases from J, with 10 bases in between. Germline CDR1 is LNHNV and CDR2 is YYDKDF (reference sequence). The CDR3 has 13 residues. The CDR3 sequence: CATSRRGEDEQFF. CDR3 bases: TGTGCCACCAGCAGACGAGGGGAAGATGAGCAGTTCTTC. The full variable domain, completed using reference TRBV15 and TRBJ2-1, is DAMVIQNPRYQVTQFGKPVTLSCSQTLNHNVMYWYQQKSSQAPKLLFHYYDKDFNNEADTPDNFQSRRPNTSFCFLDIRSPGLGDTAMYLCATSRRGEDEQFFGPGTRLTVL.

CDR3 nucleotides: TGTGCCAGCAGCGCCCGCGACGGGGGGGGTCGCTACGAGCAGTACTTC. Translating it yields CASSARDGGGRYEQYF. This chain connects TRBV9 to TRBJ2-7, with 8 positions matching TRBD2. The CDR3 runs 16 residues. With 3 bases clipped from V and 3 bases from J, the junction kept 11 bases outside the gene matches. Germline loops: CDR1 SGDLS, CDR2 YYNGEE.

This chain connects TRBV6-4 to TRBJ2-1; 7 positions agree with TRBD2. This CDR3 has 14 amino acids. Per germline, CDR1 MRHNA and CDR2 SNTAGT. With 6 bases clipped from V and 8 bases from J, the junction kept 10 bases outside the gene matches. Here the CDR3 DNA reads TGTGCCAGCAGCCACTCATGGGGGGGAGATGAGCAGTTCTTC. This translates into CASSHSWGGDEQFF.

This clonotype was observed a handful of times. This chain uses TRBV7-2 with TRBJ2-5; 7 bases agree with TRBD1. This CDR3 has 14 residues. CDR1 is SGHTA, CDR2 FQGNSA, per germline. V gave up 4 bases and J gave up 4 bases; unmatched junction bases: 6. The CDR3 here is CASSSRQGRETQYF. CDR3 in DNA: TGTGCCAGCAGCTCGAGACAGGGAAGAGAGACCCAGTACTTC.

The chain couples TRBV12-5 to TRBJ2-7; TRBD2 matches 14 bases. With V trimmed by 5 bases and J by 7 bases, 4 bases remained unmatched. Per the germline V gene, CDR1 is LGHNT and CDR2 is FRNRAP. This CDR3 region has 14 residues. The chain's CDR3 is CASGKGLAGDEQYF. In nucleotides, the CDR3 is TGTGCTAGTGGTAAGGGACTAGCGGGAGATGAGCAGTACTTC.

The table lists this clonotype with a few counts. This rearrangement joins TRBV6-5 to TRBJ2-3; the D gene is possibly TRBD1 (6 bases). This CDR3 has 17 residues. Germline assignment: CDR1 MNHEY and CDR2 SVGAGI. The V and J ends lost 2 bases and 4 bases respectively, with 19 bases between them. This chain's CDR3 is CASSYPGTRALPDTQYF. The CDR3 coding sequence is TGTGCCAGCAGTTACCCCGGGACACGGGCATTACCAGATACGCAGTATTTT.

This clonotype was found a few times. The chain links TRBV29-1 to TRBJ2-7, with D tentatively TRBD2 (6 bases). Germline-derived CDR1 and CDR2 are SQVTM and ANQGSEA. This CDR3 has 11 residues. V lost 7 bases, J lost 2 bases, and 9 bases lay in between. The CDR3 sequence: CSARETYEQYF. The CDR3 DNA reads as TGCAGCGCCCGGGAGACCTACGAGCAGTACTTC.

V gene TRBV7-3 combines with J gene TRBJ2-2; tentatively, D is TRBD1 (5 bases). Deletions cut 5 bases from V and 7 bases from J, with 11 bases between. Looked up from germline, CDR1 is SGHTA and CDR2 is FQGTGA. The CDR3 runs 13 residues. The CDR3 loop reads CASSPLGDGELFF. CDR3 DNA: TGTGCCAGCAGCCCTTTAGGGGACGGGGAGCTGTTTTTT.